This TCR beta chain comes out of a study of technical replicates of blood from a handful of donors. CDR3 length: 13 residues. The junction had 3 bases not matched to a gene; V was cut back by 5 bases and J by 6 bases. From germline, CDR1 is SNHLY and CDR2 FYNNEI. Libraries were prepared by immunoSEQ multiplex PCR; TCRdb keeps only in-frame clonotypes and omits some of them. The table lists more than 90,000 clones, around 96% of them singletons. The source is a human donor in good health. The chain recombines TRBV2 with TRBJ2-4; TRBD1 matches 8 bases. Sequenced sample: T cells isolated from PBMCs. The CDR3 protein is CASSPQGANIQYF. In nucleotides, the CDR3 is TGTGCCAGCAGTCCCCAGGGGGCAAACATTCAGTACTTC. The entire variable domain, with the rest obtained from reference TRBV2 and TRBJ2-4, is as follows: EPEVTQTPSHQVTQMGQEVILRCVPISNHLYFYWYRQILGQKVEFLVSFYNNEISEKSEIFDDQFSVERPDGSNFTLKIRSTKLEDSAMYFCASSPQGANIQYFGAGTRLSVL.